These T cell receptor beta chains were read from a single sample in a study of response to subunit inactivated influenza vaccine. MiXCR, applied by TCRdb to the RT-PCR reads, yields one record per CDR3 protein. The sample includes around 470,000 distinct CDR3 sequences, roughly 7.9% seen only once; the top ten take about an eighth. Sequencing used PBMCs from blood, obtained roughly 24 months after vaccination. These receptors were taken from a man aged 50 to 75 who received an inactivated influenza vaccine. Both conserved end residues are part of each CDR3. Fields, in order: D gene, J gene, clone size, V gene, CDR3 DNA, CDR3 protein. D genes are given only for firm matches. Some rows have no size entry. The others give once, few or many, or a class for an expanded clone.

>-|TRBJ2-7|-|TRBV6-2/TRBV6-3
TGTGCCAGCAGTTACGACAGCGCGGCCTACGAGCAGTACTTC
CASSYDSAAYEQYF
>TRBD1|TRBJ1-2|few|TRBV6-2/TRBV6-3
TGTGCCAGCAGCCTCAGGGGGGGGAGTCGTGGCTACACCTTC
CASSLRGGSRGYTF
>-|TRBJ1-3|-|TRBV3-1
TGTGCCAGCTGCCACATCACGGGATTTGGAAACACCATATATTTT
CASCHITGFGNTIYF
>-|TRBJ1-1|-|TRBV20-1
TGCAGTGCTCCCAGTGGGCTGAACACTGAAGCTTTCTTT
CSAPSGLNTEAFF
>-|TRBJ1-2|-|TRBV4-3
TGCGCCAGCAGCCAGGGGGCGAGGGTGGACTATGGCTACACCTTC
CASSQGARVDYGYTF
>-|TRBJ2-4|-|TRBV7-2
TGTGCCAGTAAGGGGCAGGGGAAAAACATTCAGTACTTC
CASKGQGKNIQYF
>-|TRBJ2-2|-|TRBV30
TGTGCCTGGAGCGGTACCCGGGGTGCCGGGGAGCTGTTTTTT
CAWSGTRGAGELFF
>-|TRBJ2-6|few|TRBV18
TGTGCCAGCTCACCACAAGGTGTTGGGGCCAACGTCCTGACTTTC
CASSPQGVGANVLTF
>TRBD1|TRBJ1-2|many|TRBV4-2
TGTGCCAGCAGCTTCCGGGGGACAGGGGAGGGAGCTAACTATGGCTACACCTTC
CASSFRGTGEGANYGYTF
>TRBD1|TRBJ2-3|few|TRBV6-2/TRBV6-3
TGTGCCAGCAGAGGGACAGGGTATTCCGCGCAGTATTTT
CASRGTGYSAQYF
>-|TRBJ2-1|-|TRBV11-3
TGTGCCAGCAGTCCCCATGTGGGATCCTACAATGAGCAGTTCTTC
CASSPHVGSYNEQFF
>-|TRBJ2-7|few|TRBV5-1
TGCGCCAGCAGCTTACAGGCAGTTTCGTCCGAGCAGTACTTC
CASSLQAVSSEQYF
>TRBD2|TRBJ2-1|-|TRBV20-1
TGCAGTGCTAGAGATGGACTAGCGGGACCGCTAACTTTCTTC
CSARDGLAGPLTFF
>TRBD1|TRBJ1-6|few|TRBV20-1
TGCAGTGCTAGAGTCCCTTCCGGGACAGGGGTTAATTCACCCCTCCACTTT
CSARVPSGTGVNSPLHF
>-|TRBJ2-3|few|TRBV7-2
TGTGCCAGCAGCCCGGGGGCAACTAGCACAGATACGCAGTATTTT
CASSPGATSTDTQYF
>-|TRBJ2-1|few|TRBV27
TGTGCCAGCAGTTCCACAGGGTTCACTGAGCAGTTCTTC
CASSSTGFTEQFF
>-|TRBJ2-1|few|TRBV20-1
TGCAGTGTCGGGACTTCCCTCAGCTCCTACAATGAGCAGTTCTTC
CSVGTSLSSYNEQFF
>-|TRBJ2-7|few|TRBV18
TGTGCCAGCTCGCTGCGTGATGGAGGGCCCGAGCAGTACTTC
CASSLRDGGPEQYF
>TRBD1|TRBJ1-4|many|TRBV5-1
TGCGCCAGCAGCTTTTCTCAGGGGGCAGAGACTAGACTGTTTTTT
CASSFSQGAETRLFF
>-|TRBJ2-5|-|TRBV10-3
TGTGCCATCAGTGAGTCGGGGGCTGTGGAGACCCAGTACTTC
CAISESGAVETQYF
>TRBD1|TRBJ2-2|many|TRBV6-5
TGTGCCAGCAGTTACTCTTGGGCAGGGGGCTCCACCGGGGAGCTGTTTTTT
CASSYSWAGGSTGELFF
>-|TRBJ2-7|many|TRBV27
TGTGCCAGCAGTTCGATAAGAGTGGCCCCCCCCGAGCAGTACTTC
CASSSIRVAPPEQYF
>TRBD1|TRBJ2-1|many|TRBV20-1
TGCAGTGCGCAGTCTGGACAGGGTGGCAATGAGCAGTTCTTC
CSAQSGQGGNEQFF
>TRBD1|TRBJ2-3|many|TRBV14
TGTGCCAGCAGCCCGGACAGGGGGTTCACAGATACGCAGTATTTT
CASSPDRGFTDTQYF
>TRBD2|TRBJ2-3|many|TRBV10-3
TGTGCCATCAGTGGGGGAGGGGGACTAGCGGAGGACACAGATACGCAGTATTTT
CAISGGGGLAEDTDTQYF
>-|TRBJ1-1|-|TRBV29-1
TGCAGCGGGACAGCGAACACTGAAGCTTTCTTT
CSGTANTEAFF
>-|TRBJ2-2|-|TRBV7-2
TGTGCCAGCAGCTTAGGCGTATTAAGCACCGGGGAGCTGTTTTTT
CASSLGVLSTGELFF
>TRBD2|TRBJ2-1|many|TRBV20-1
TGCAGTGCTTCGGGGGGGGTCGGCTCCTACAATGAGCAGTTCTTC
CSASGGVGSYNEQFF
>-|TRBJ1-6|many|TRBV27
TGTGCCAGCACCCCCAGGCCCGGAGATTCACCCCTCCACTTT
CASTPRPGDSPLHF
>TRBD1|TRBJ2-7|-|TRBV7-2
TGTGCCAGCAGCTTAGTAGTACAGGGGTACGAGCAGTACTTC
CASSLVVQGYEQYF
>-|TRBJ2-6|few|TRBV7-2
TGTGCCAGCAGCCGACCTTACACAAATACTGGGGCCAACGTCCTGACTTTC
CASSRPYTNTGANVLTF
>TRBD2|TRBJ2-2|few|TRBV5-1
TGCGCCAGCAGCTTGCCACTAGCGGGAGGCACCGGGGAGCTGTTTTTT
CASSLPLAGGTGELFF
>TRBD1|TRBJ2-3|few|TRBV10-3
TGTGCCATCAGGTCGGGGCAGGGGGTGACAGATACGCAGTATTTT
CAIRSGQGVTDTQYF
>-|TRBJ2-2|many|TRBV12-3/TRBV12-4
TGTGCCAGCAGTGGGAGTACCGGGGAGCTGTTTTTT
CASSGSTGELFF
>-|TRBJ2-7|many|TRBV20-1
TGCAGTGCTTATAAGTTACAGGACGAGCAGTACTTC
CSAYKLQDEQYF
>TRBD1|TRBJ2-7|few|TRBV28
TGTGCCAGCAGTTTAGAAGCCGGGACAGTTCTTTCCTACGAGCAGTACTTC
CASSLEAGTVLSYEQYF
>-|TRBJ2-4|-|TRBV10-3
TGTGCCATCAGTGACTGGCTTGGGGAAAAGCAGTACTTC
CAISDWLGEKQYF
>TRBD2|TRBJ2-7|many|TRBV20-1
TGCAGTGCCAAACAAGCGGGAGGCGCCTCCTACGAGCAGTACTTC
CSAKQAGGASYEQYF
>-|TRBJ1-4|-|TRBV5-6
TGTGCCAGCAGCCGATCTGACGAAAAACTGTTTTTT
CASSRSDEKLFF
>-|TRBJ2-6|few|TRBV18
TGTGCCAGCTCACCCACCGGATCACGTGCAGACGGGGCCAACGTCCTGACTTTC
CASSPTGSRADGANVLTF
>-|TRBJ2-3|many|TRBV5-8
TGTGCCGCGGGTGGTACGCAGTATTTT
CAAGGTQYF
>-|TRBJ2-1|few|TRBV7-2
TGTGCCAGCAGCTTCGCGGGCGCCAAGGGGAATGAGCAGTTCTTC
CASSFAGAKGNEQFF
>-|TRBJ2-5|few|TRBV7-2
TGTGCCAGCAGCTTAATGGGGAGCCAAGAGACCCAGTACTTC
CASSLMGSQETQYF
>-|TRBJ1-1|-|TRBV6-5
TGTGCCAGCAGTTACCGGTGGGACGGGGATCCTTCCAACACTGAAGCTTTCTTT
CASSYRWDGDPSNTEAFF
>TRBD2|TRBJ2-3|many|TRBV10-3
TGTGCCATCCGGGGGGACACAGATACGCAGTATTTT
CAIRGDTDTQYF
>TRBD2|TRBJ2-5|-|TRBV28
TGTGCCAGCAGTCGGGGGGAACTAGCGGGAGGGCCGGAGCAAGAGACCCAGTACTTC
CASSRGELAGGPEQETQYF
>-|TRBJ2-3|-|TRBV5-1
TGCGCCAGCAGCTTTTATCGGGGGACAGATACGCAGTATTTT
CASSFYRGTDTQYF
>TRBD1|TRBJ1-1|few|TRBV7-9
TGTGCCAGCAGCTCGGGACAGGGCCAAACTGAAGCTTTCTTT
CASSSGQGQTEAFF
>-|TRBJ2-7|-|TRBV28
TGTGCCAGCAGTTTCCTAGCGCTGACCTACGAGCAGTACTTC
CASSFLALTYEQYF
>-|TRBJ1-2|few|TRBV12-3/TRBV12-4
TGTGCCAGCAGCGTTGCCCCAAGTGGCTACACCTTC
CASSVAPSGYTF
>-|TRBJ2-5|-|TRBV7-8
TGTGCCAGCAGCTTAGGGGCTAACCAAGAGACCCAGTACTTC
CASSLGANQETQYF
>-|TRBJ2-1|many|TRBV20-1
TGCAGTGCTCCCGGGACAACTGAGAGGAATGAGCAGTTCTTC
CSAPGTTERNEQFF
>-|TRBJ2-7|many|TRBV3-1
TGTGCCAGCAGCCTTTGGGGAGTGAGCGAGCAGTACTTC
CASSLWGVSEQYF
>-|TRBJ1-6|few|TRBV24-1
TGTGCCACCAGGGCGACGGGGAATTCACCCCTCCACTTT
CATRATGNSPLHF
>TRBD2|TRBJ2-7|few|TRBV11-1
TGTGCCAGCAGCTTAGGTCGACTAGCGGCGCAAAAAAGCTCCTACGAGCAGTACTTC
CASSLGRLAAQKSSYEQYF